The rows below give T cell receptor beta chains drawn from one sample of a study of blood T cell repertoires in COVID-19. Here immunoSEQ multiplex PCR was the method, and the copy in TCRdb shows in-frame clones only, minus some. The sample shows some 200,000 clones, approximately 75% of them seen only once. The specimen sequenced was PBMCs or T cells enriched from blood (not recorded which). All receptors derive from a man in his forties who had recovered from COVID-19. CDR3s include the opening cysteine and the closing phenylalanine or tryptophan. D genes are given only for firm matches. Some rows mark clone size as missing; the rest say once, few, many or name a class of expanded clone.

CDR3aa	CDR3nt	d_gene	v_gene	j_gene	abundance
CASSQDLIGAADRAKNIQYF	TGTGCCAGCAGCCAAGATTTAATTGGGGCGGCGGACAGAGCCAAAAACATTCAGTACTTC	-	TRBV4-2	TRBJ2-4	-
CASSLNSNYEQYF	TGTGCCAGCAGCTTAAACAGTAACTACGAGCAGTACTTC	-	TRBV7-2	TRBJ2-7	-
CASALGGAINQPQHF	TGTGCCAGCGCGTTGGGGGGGGCCATCAATCAGCCCCAGCATTTT	-	TRBV18	TRBJ1-5	-
CASSLNPGAVDEQFF	TGCGCCAGCAGCTTGAACCCGGGAGCTGTTGATGAGCAGTTCTTC	-	TRBV5-1	TRBJ2-1	-
CASSQVSRGSYTEAFF	TGCGCCAGCAGCCAAGTTTCCAGGGGGAGCTACACTGAAGCTTTCTTT	TRBD1	TRBV4-1	TRBJ1-1	-
CASSFGSSIEQYF	TGTGCCAGCAGCTTCGGGTCCTCAATCGAGCAGTACTTC	-	TRBV5-5	TRBJ2-7	-
CASSVHISGGNTEAFF	TGTGCCAGCAGCGTCCATATTTCCGGGGGGAACACTGAAGCTTTCTTT	-	TRBV9	TRBJ1-1	-
CASSLAVRNTEAFF	TGTGCCAGCAGCTTAGCTGTCCGGAACACTGAAGCTTTCTTT	-	TRBV7-9	TRBJ1-1	-
CASSLGTGNGYTF	TGCGCCAGCAGCTTGGGGACAGGCAATGGCTACACCTTC	TRBD1	TRBV5-1	TRBJ1-2	-
CASSQEWDTYEQYF	TGTGCCAGCAGTCAAGAATGGGACACGTACGAGCAGTACTTC	-	TRBV6-6	TRBJ2-7	-
CASSPERTLGTDTQYF	TGTGCCAGCAGCCCAGAGCGGACCCTAGGCACAGATACGCAGTATTTT	-	TRBV11-2	TRBJ2-3	-
CAWSVVRTTSGRAGETQYF	TGTGCCTGGAGTGTTGTCCGCACCACTAGCGGGAGGGCCGGAGAGACCCAGTACTTC	TRBD2	TRBV30	TRBJ2-5	-
CAWEIAGGNEQFF	TGTGCCTGGGAAATAGCGGGAGGGAATGAGCAGTTCTTC	TRBD2	TRBV30	TRBJ2-1	-
CASSDLQGAFSNQPQHF	TGTGCCAGCAGTGATTTGCAGGGGGCTTTTAGCAATCAGCCCCAGCATTTT	TRBD1	TRBV2	TRBJ1-5	-
CASSLAGGGRGNEQFF	TGTGCCAGCAGCTTGGCAGGGGGCGGGAGGGGGAATGAGCAGTTCTTC	-	TRBV5-4	TRBJ2-1	-
CATMKWRDTYNEQFF	TGTGCCACCATGAAGTGGCGGGATACCTACAATGAGCAGTTCTTC	-	TRBV2	TRBJ2-1	-
CASSLGSTGEFGYTF	TGTGCCAGCAGCTTAGGTTCGACAGGGGAATTTGGCTACACCTTC	TRBD1	TRBV7-2	TRBJ1-2	-
CASSFQGSYNEQFF	TGTGCCAGCAGTTTCCAGGGGTCCTACAATGAGCAGTTCTTC	-	TRBV27	TRBJ2-1	-
CATSDPTEYGYTF	TGTGCCACCAGTGACCCGACAGAGTATGGCTACACCTTC	-	TRBV24-1	TRBJ1-2	-
CASSWGLTGNQPQHF	TGTGCCAGCAGCTGGGGGCTAACAGGGAATCAGCCCCAGCATTTT	-	TRBV5-6	TRBJ1-5	-
CASSLAVPGNTIYF	TGTGCCAGCAGCTTGGCGGTGCCTGGAAACACCATATATTTT	-	TRBV7-9	TRBJ1-3	-
CASSLNGLAGGETQYF	TGCGCCAGCAGCCTAAACGGACTAGCGGGAGGTGAGACCCAGTACTTC	TRBD2	TRBV5-1	TRBJ2-5	-
CAHGSANYFLQPQHF	TGTGCCCACGGCTCCGCGAACTATTTTTTGCAGCCCCAGCATTTT	-	TRBV28	TRBJ1-5	-
CASSLGATNTEAFF	TGCGCCAGCAGCTTGGGGGCCACGAACACTGAAGCTTTCTTT	-	TRBV5-1	TRBJ1-1	few
CASMQLSDTDTQYF	TGTGCCAGCATGCAACTGTCCGACACAGATACGCAGTATTTT	-	TRBV2	TRBJ2-3	few
CASSPPLRYPTDTQYF	TGCGCCAGCAGCCCCCCCCTTCGGTACCCCACAGATACGCAGTATTTT	-	TRBV4-1	TRBJ2-3	-
CSVSHRGRYEQYF	TGCAGCGTTTCACACAGGGGGAGATACGAGCAGTACTTC	TRBD1	TRBV29-1	TRBJ2-7	-
CASSEAGARAQHF	TGTGCCAGCAGTGAAGCTGGTGCCAGGGCCCAGCATTTT	-	TRBV6-1	TRBJ1-5	-
CASSMAGTTRTDTQYF	TGTGCCAGTAGTATGGCCGGGACTACACGCACAGATACGCAGTATTTT	TRBD2	TRBV19	TRBJ2-3	once
CASSLVSYEQFF	TGCGCCAGCAGCTTGGTAAGCTATGAGCAGTTCTTC	-	TRBV5-1	TRBJ2-1	-
CASSLGVGGNNEQFF	TGTGCCAGCAGCTTAGGCGTTGGGGGGAACAATGAGCAGTTCTTC	-	TRBV11-3	TRBJ2-1	-
CASSSGGRAFF	TGTGCCAGCAGCTCAGGGGGCCGGGCTTTCTTT	TRBD1	TRBV7-9	TRBJ1-1	-
CASSHRDTEFYEQYF	TGCGCCAGCAGCCACCGGGACACCGAATTCTACGAGCAGTACTTC	-	TRBV4-1	TRBJ2-7	-
CASSLGTSGGTQYF	TGTGCCAGCAGTCTTGGGACTAGCGGGGGGACCCAGTACTTC	TRBD2	TRBV2	TRBJ2-5	-
CASSLGVFGIRNTGELFF	TGTGCCAGCAGCTTAGGGGTATTCGGGATTCGAAACACCGGGGAGCTGTTTTTT	-	TRBV7-9	TRBJ2-2	-
CASSLSGRSYNEQFF	TGCGCCAGCAGCTTGAGCGGGCGCTCCTACAATGAGCAGTTCTTC	-	TRBV5-1	TRBJ2-1	-
CASSVDTFNEKLFF	TGTGCCAGCAGCGTGGACACCTTTAATGAAAAACTGTTTTTT	-	TRBV9	TRBJ1-4	-
CASSQQVEGYTF	TGTGCCAGCTCTCAACAGGTGGAGGGCTACACCTTC	-	TRBV18	TRBJ1-2	once
CASGLKQGSEQYF	TGTGCTAGTGGTTTGAAACAGGGATCTGAGCAGTACTTC	-	TRBV12-5	TRBJ2-7	-
CASSTGQGTSTNTGELFF	TGCGCCAGCAGCACAGGACAGGGAACTAGCACGAACACCGGGGAGCTGTTTTTT	TRBD1	TRBV5-1	TRBJ2-2	-
CASSEPRTGTNYGYTF	TGCGCCAGCAGTGAACCCAGGACAGGCACAAACTATGGCTACACCTTC	TRBD1	TRBV10-2	TRBJ1-2	-
CASSLTASSTDTQYF	TGTGCCAGTAGCCTGACAGCCTCTAGCACAGATACGCAGTATTTT	-	TRBV19	TRBJ2-3	many
CASSGLAGDTDTQYF	TGTGCCAGCAGTGGACTAGCGGGGGATACAGATACGCAGTATTTT	TRBD2	TRBV28	TRBJ2-3	few
CASSLSRLGILGELFF	TGTGCCAGCAGCTTAAGCCGCCTCGGGATCCTGGGGGAGCTGTTTTTT	-	TRBV11-2	TRBJ2-2	-
CASSIGGGEQFF	TGTGCCAGTAGTATCGGGGGAGGTGAGCAGTTCTTC	-	TRBV19	TRBJ2-1	-